This entry lists 20 T cell receptor beta chains sequenced from one sample in a study of Ad26.COV2.S vaccination and SARS-CoV-2 variants. Profiling relied on immunoSEQ multiplex PCR, and the TCRdb table lists in-frame clones only, not all of them. The data show 350,000 to 500,000 clones, less than 95% seen once. Regarding treatment: over 15 received Ad26.COV2.S at low or high dose, single or two shots; about 5 received placebo; per-sample allocation not given. The study sampled participants on day 63 after the first vaccine or placebo injection. Sample: peripheral blood, taken in a trial of Ad26.COV2.S vaccine versus placebo. These receptors all stem from a person aged 18-65 years who received the Ad26.COV2.S COVID-19 vaccine or a placebo.

The rearrangement uses TRBV30 and TRBJ2-3, with 7 bases lining up with TRBD2. CDR3 size: 12 residues. V was clipped by 1 base and J by 9 bases; unmatched bases: 4. From germline, CDR1 is GTSNPN and CDR2 SVGIG (reference sequence). This CDR3 is CAWSGPSGTQYF. DNA for the CDR3: TGTGCCTGGAGTGGCCCTAGCGGAACGCAGTATTTT. Complete variable domain (other parts from reference TRBV30 and TRBJ2-3): SQTIHQWPATLVQPVGSPLSLECTVEGTSNPNLYWYRQAAGRGLQLLFYSVGIGQISSEVPQNLSASRPQDRQFILSSKKLLLSDSGFYLCAWSGPSGTQYFGPGTRLTVL.

The rearrangement links TRBV5-4 to TRBJ2-1; TRBD2 agrees at 14 bases. V trimming: 1 base; J trimming: 9 bases; junction bases outside the gene matches: 9. Per germline, CDR1 SGHNT and CDR2 YYREEE (reference sequence). The CDR3 spans 17 residues. The chain's CDR3 is CASSLMLRTSGRSEQFF. Written as DNA, the CDR3 is TGTGCCAGCAGCTTGATGCTCCGGACTAGCGGGAGGAGTGAGCAGTTCTTC.

This clone was observed a single time. The chain recombines TRBV6-2 or TRBV6-3 with TRBJ1-5, with 8 bases aligning to TRBD1. This CDR3 is 15 amino acids long. The junction had 10 bases not matched to a gene; V was cut back by 7 bases and J by 5 bases. Germline CDR1 MNHEY, CDR2 SVGEGT. CDR3: CASTPRTGPDQPQHF. The CDR3 region has the DNA TGTGCCAGCACCCCGCGGACAGGGCCCGATCAGCCCCAGCATTTT.

The genes are TRBV11-3 and TRBJ2-7; 7 bases agree with TRBD1. The trim removed 3 bases at V and 3 bases at J, leaving 2 bases unmatched. Germline-derived CDR1 and CDR2 are SGHNT and YENEEA. The length of the CDR3 is 13 residues. CDR3 in DNA: TGTGCCAGCAGCTTGGGGGACAGCTACGAGCAGTACTTC. This translates into CASSLGDSYEQYF.

The chain has TRBV6-2 or TRBV6-3 and TRBJ1-4; no firm D call. CDR1 is MNHEY and CDR2 is SVGEGT in the germline V gene. Deletions cut 6 bases from V and 5 bases from J, with 10 bases between. This CDR3 region has 13 residues. The CDR3 loop is CASSPGPNEKLFF. The CDR3 bases are TGTGCCAGCAGCCCCGGACCGAATGAAAAACTGTTTTTT.

The V gene is TRBV6-4, the J gene TRBJ2-4; 8 nucleotides align to TRBD1. The V gene's germline CDR1 is MRHNA and CDR2 SNTAGT. V was pared by 7 bases and J by 8 bases, with 10 bases of the junction left unmatched. The CDR3 extends over 14 amino acids. The CDR3: CASTIRTGKYIQYF. The CDR3 DNA is TGTGCCAGCACTATAAGGACAGGGAAATACATTCAGTACTTC.

Note on this clone: Its ends do not fully match the called genes, so a read error is possible. J is TRBJ2-5 and V is TRBV7-9; TRBD1 matches at 10 bases. The CDR3 runs 16 residues. The germline CDR1 and CDR2 sequences are SEHNR and FQNEAQ (reference sequence). CDR3 residues: CASSLALTGGGETQYF. The CDR3 bases are TGTGCCAGCAGCCTAGCCTTGACAGGGGGCGGGGAGACCCAGTACTTC. The variable domain in full, with the rest retrieved from reference TRBV7-9 and TRBJ2-5, is DTGVSQNPRHKITKRGQNVTFRCDPISEHNRLYWYRQTLGQGPEFLTYFQNEAQLEKSRLLSDRFSAERPKGSFSTLEIQRTEQGDSAMYLCASSLALTGGGETQYFGPGTRLLVL.

The V call is TRBV28, the J call TRBJ2-7; TRBD1 is a possible D gene (6 bases). V shed 6 bases and J shed 3 bases, with 18 bases lying between them. Looked up from germline, CDR1 is MDHEN and CDR2 is SYDVKM. CDR3 length equals 15 residues. CDR3 region: CASSPPGEFLYEQYF. The CDR3 coding sequence is TGTGCCAGCAGCCCCCCAGGGGAGTTTCTCTACGAGCAGTACTTC.

The chain recombines TRBV7-2 with TRBJ2-7; D call uncertain. Germline V CDR1 and CDR2: SGHTA, FQGNSA. The CDR3 extends over 14 amino acids. Trimming stripped 1 base from V and 5 bases from J, with 12 bases between. CDR3 sequence: CASSLGLVPHEQYF. As DNA, the CDR3 is TGTGCCAGCAGCTTAGGGCTAGTTCCCCACGAGCAGTACTTC.

This chain connects TRBV6-2 or TRBV6-3 to TRBJ2-1; D is perhaps TRBD1 (5 bases). The germline gives CDR1 MNHEY, CDR2 SVGEGT. The CDR3 extends over 12 amino acids. With 6 bases removed from V and 8 bases from J, the gap between germline ends came to 11 bases. CDR3 nucleotide sequence: TGTGCCAGCAGCCCCAGGGTAGATGAGCAGTTCTTC. Protein: CASSPRVDEQFF.

The chain couples TRBV4-2 to TRBJ2-2; 11 nucleotides match TRBD2. V lost 1 base and J lost 4; bases outside the gene matches: 2. Germline lookup yields CDR1 LGHNA and CDR2 YNFKEQ. The CDR3 consists of 16 residues. CDR3 bases: TGTGCCAGCAGCCAAGTAGCGGGAGGGAGCACCGGGGAGCTGTTTTTT. Its translation: CASSQVAGGSTGELFF.

This chain links TRBV7-2 with TRBJ1-1; no clear D gene. Germline CDR1 reads SGHTA; CDR2 reads FQGNSA. Trimming removed 1 base from V and 6 bases from J, with 15 bases in between. This CDR3 is 15 amino acids long. CDR3 sequence: CASSLGAPASPEAFF. In DNA, the CDR3 is TGTGCCAGCAGCTTAGGTGCCCCAGCATCCCCTGAAGCTTTCTTT.

This clone was observed a single time. The chain joins TRBV7-6 to TRBJ2-7; D possibly corresponds to TRBD2 (6 bases). V lost 3 bases to trimming and J lost 5 bases, with 17 bases between them. The V gene's germline CDR1 is SGHVS and CDR2 FNYEAQ. CDR3 size: 15 residues. CDR3 region: CASSLDQGEVDEQYF. CDR3 bases: TGTGCCAGCAGCTTGGATCAAGGGGAGGTTGACGAGCAGTACTTC. Filled out from reference TRBV7-6 and TRBJ2-7, the complete variable domain reads GAGVSQSPRYKVTKRGQDVALRCDPISGHVSLYWYRQALGQGPEFLTYFNYEAQQDKSGLPNDRFSAERPEGSISTLTIQRTEQRDSAMYRCASSLDQGEVDEQYFGPGTRLTVT.

V usage is TRBV7-8 and J usage is TRBJ2-7; D call uncertain. Germline V CDR1 and CDR2: SGHVS, FQNEAQ. This CDR3 has 13 residues. V was trimmed by 2 bases and J by 1 base, leaving 6 bases between them. The CDR3 protein is CASSLHSSYEQYF. The CDR3, as DNA: TGTGCCAGCAGCTTACATTCATCCTACGAGCAGTACTTC.

DNA of the CDR3: TGTGCCAGCTCACAGGGACAGGGGGCGAGTCAGCCCCAGCATTTT. Translated, it gives CASSQGQGASQPQHF. The rearrangement uses TRBV18 and TRBJ1-5, with 12 nucleotides matching TRBD1. The CDR3 has 15 residues. Germline V gene data show CDR1 as KGHSH and CDR2 as LQKENI. V was pared by 4 bases and J by 6 bases, with 4 bases of the junction left unmatched.

The chain uses TRBV19 and TRBJ1-1; D uncertain. V was pared by 5 bases and J by 6 bases, with 10 bases between. CDR1 is LNHDA and CDR2 is SQIVND in the germline V gene (reference sequence). The CDR3 sequence is 12 residues long. CDR3 nucleotide sequence: TGTGCCAGTAGTCCCCGCGGAGCTGAAGCTTTCTTT. It encodes CASSPRGAEAFF.

This clone has only a few counts. The gene calls are TRBV2 and TRBJ2-7, with TRBD2 identical over 8 bases. Germline V gives CDR1 SNHLY, CDR2 FYNNEI. The J segment lost 2 bases and the V segment lost 6 bases, leaving 9 bases of the junction unmatched. The CDR3 runs to 15 residues. The CDR3 sequence: CASRPGLADTYEQYF. CDR3 coding DNA: TGTGCCAGCAGACCCGGACTAGCCGATACCTACGAGCAGTACTTC.

The chain combines TRBV7-3 with TRBJ2-1; TRBD2 matches 13 bases. This CDR3 is 14 amino acids long. Germline values: CDR1 SGHTA, CDR2 FQGTGA. V lost 6 bases, J lost 8 bases, and 4 bases stayed unmatched. The CDR3 here is CASRRTSGSYEQFF. In DNA form, the CDR3 reads TGTGCCAGCAGACGGACTAGCGGGAGTTATGAGCAGTTCTTC.

This clone was detected once. V is TRBV7-9 and J is TRBJ1-2, with a possible D match to TRBD1 (5 bases). The germline CDR1 and CDR2 sequences are SEHNR and FQNEAQ (reference sequence). Deletions cut 3 bases from V and 4 bases from J, with 9 bases between. The CDR3 sequence is 13 residues long. The CDR3, as DNA: TGTGCCAGCAGCTTCGTCGGGGCCTATGGCTACACCTTC. It is translated as CASSFVGAYGYTF.

This chain links TRBV7-9 with TRBJ2-7; TRBD1 aligns across 11 bases. The V and J ends lost 5 bases and 4 bases, in that order; junction bases with no gene match: 7. The CDR3 contains 15 residues. CDR1 is SEHNR, CDR2 FQNEAQ, per germline (reference sequence). CDR3 nucleotides: TGTGCCAGCAGCATCACCGGACAGGGGGCTTACGAGCAGTACTTC. The encoded protein is CASSITGQGAYEQYF.